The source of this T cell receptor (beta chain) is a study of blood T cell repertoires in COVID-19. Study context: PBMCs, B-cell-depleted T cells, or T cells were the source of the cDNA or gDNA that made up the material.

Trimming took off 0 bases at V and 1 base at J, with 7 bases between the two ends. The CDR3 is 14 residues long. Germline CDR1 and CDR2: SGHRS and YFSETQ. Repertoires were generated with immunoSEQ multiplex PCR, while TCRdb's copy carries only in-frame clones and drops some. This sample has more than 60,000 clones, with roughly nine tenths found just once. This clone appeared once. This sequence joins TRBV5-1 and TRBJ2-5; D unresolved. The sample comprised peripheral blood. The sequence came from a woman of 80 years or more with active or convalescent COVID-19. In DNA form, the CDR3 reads TGCGCCAGCAGCTTGGGGAGCTTCCAAGAGACCCAGTACTTC. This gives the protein CASSLGSFQETQYF.